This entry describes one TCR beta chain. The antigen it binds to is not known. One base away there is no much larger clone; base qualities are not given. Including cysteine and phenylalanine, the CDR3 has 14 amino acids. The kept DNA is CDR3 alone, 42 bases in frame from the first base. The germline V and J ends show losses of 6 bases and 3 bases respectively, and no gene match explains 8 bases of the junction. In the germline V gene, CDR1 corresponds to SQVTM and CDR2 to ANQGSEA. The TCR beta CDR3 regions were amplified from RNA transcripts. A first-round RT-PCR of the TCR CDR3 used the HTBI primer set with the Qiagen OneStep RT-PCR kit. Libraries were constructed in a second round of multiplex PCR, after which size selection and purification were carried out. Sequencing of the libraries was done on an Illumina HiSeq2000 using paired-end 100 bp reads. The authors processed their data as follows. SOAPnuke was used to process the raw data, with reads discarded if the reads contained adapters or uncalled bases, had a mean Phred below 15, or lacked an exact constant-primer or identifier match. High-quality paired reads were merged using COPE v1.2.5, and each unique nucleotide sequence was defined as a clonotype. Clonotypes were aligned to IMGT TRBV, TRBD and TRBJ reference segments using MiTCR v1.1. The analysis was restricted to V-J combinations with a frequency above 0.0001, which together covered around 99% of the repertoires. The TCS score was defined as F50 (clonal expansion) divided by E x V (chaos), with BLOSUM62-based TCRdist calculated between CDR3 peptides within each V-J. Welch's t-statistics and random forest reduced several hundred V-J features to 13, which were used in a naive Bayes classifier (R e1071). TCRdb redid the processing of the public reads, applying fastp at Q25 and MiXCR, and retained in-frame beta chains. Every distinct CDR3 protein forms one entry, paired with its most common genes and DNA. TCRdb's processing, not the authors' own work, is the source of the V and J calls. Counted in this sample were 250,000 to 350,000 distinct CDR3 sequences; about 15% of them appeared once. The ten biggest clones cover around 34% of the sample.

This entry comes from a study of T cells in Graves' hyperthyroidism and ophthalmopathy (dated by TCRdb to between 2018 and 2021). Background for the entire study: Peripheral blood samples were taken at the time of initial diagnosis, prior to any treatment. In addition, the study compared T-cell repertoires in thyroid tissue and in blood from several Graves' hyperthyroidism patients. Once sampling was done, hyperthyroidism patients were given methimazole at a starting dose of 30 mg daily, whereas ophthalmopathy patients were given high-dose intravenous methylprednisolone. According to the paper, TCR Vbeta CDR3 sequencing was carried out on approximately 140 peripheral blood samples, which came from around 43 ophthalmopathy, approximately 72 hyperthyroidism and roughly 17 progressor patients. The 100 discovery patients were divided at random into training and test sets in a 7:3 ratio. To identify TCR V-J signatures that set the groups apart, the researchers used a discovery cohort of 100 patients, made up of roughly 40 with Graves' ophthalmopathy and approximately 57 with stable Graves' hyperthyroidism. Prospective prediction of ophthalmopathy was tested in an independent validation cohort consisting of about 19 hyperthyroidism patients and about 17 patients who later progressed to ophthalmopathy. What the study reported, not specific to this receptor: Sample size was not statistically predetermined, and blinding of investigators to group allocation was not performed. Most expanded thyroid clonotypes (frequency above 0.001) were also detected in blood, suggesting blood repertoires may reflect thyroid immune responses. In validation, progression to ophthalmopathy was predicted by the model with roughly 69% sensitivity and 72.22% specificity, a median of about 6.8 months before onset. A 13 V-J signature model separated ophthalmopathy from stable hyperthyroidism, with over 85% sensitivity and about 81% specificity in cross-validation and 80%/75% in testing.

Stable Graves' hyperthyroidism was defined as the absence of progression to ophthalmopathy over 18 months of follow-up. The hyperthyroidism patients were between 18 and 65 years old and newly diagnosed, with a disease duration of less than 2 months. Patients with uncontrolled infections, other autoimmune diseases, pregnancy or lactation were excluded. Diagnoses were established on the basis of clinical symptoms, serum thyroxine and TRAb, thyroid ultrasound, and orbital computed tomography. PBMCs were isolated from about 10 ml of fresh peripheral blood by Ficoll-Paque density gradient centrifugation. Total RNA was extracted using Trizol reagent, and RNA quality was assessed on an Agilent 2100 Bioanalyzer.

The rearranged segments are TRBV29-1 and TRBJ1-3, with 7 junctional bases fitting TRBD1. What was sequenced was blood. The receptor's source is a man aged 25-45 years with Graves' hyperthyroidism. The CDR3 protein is CSVAAQGDGNTIYF. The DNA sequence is TGCAGCGTAGCAGCCCAGGGGGATGGAAACACCATATATTTT.